This T cell receptor beta chain was sequenced during a study of long-term antiretroviral therapy in people with HIV (dated by TCRdb to between 2022 and 2023). Regarding the complete study: The earliest samples were collected roughly a decade before the 2015 WHO recommendation for immediate ART, at a time when ART was usually postponed until CD4 counts fell. This retrospective serial study examined whether starting ART and sustained HIV suppression were associated with changes in the composition and diversity of the TRB repertoire in peripheral blood. The cohort contributed 150 to 200 cryopreserved PBMC samples from 30 adults with confirmed HIV infection, collected serially over a mean of approximately six years (range 1-12). Among the 30 or so participants with HIV, eleven were female. Test extractions of a monoclonal T-cell line alongside 33 polyclonal samples showed no cross-contamination during QIAcube processing.

This clone appeared once. Its specific antigen is unknown. Per-nucleotide qualities are absent, and no much larger clonotype sits a single base away. Overall study outcomes, separate from this receptor: Expanded TRB clones identified before ART initiation dominated the repertoire at all time points, although this dominance fluctuated and declined in many PLHIV after ART. ART initiation was associated with a significant increase in TRB diversity, but diversity stayed significantly below transplant donor controls even after long-term ART. Limited PBMC availability meant only the TCR beta chain was sequenced, without alpha chain pairing. Narrower CDR3 length ranges were observed in HIV repertoires than in controls, and an antigen-experienced repertoire with only a slight naive shift after ART was suggested by the network structure. The samples span the years 2004 to 2017, and the ART regimens used at that time may not be as effective as current regimens. Because pre-ART samples had limited cell numbers, unsorted PBMC were profiled rather than sorted CD4+ and CD8+ T cells. No data were available on ART adherence, viral resistance or therapy changes, limiting inferences about post-ART repertoire changes.

Sequencing of the TRB variable region was done with the immunoSEQ hsTCRB v3.0 assay at survey level resolution. The targeted TRB sequencing depth was about 40,000-55,000 T-cell genomes per sample. Pooled TRB libraries were sequenced on an Illumina MiSeq with a v3 150-cycle kit. The study's own analysis went as follows. Repertoire analysis was performed in R inside a reproducible Nextflow workflow that covered QC, data transformation and analysis. LymphoSeq2, an R package for AIRR-Seq data exploration, was used to implement custom analyses. After excluding a few samples that yielded fewer than 5000 total TRB sequences, 190 or so HIV repertoires remained for analysis. Among the approximately 180 retained HIV repertoires, 55 to 65 were collected before ART initiation and 120 to 140 were collected after ART initiation. Each repertoire was downsampled to 5000 TRB nucleotide sequences, and summary statistics were averaged across 100 downsampling iterations. Only TRB sequences with CDR3 regions of at least seven amino acids were retained for analysis. Diversity was measured with a Shannon entropy-derived clonality score and the Gini coefficient. In the repertoire networks, any two of the top 5000 CDR3 amino acid sequences were linked whenever the two sequences differed by an edit distance of one. For TRB CDR3 amino acid sequences, antigen specificity groups and MHC restriction were predicted with GLIPH2. To flag known CMV, EBV, HIV or tissue antigen associations, CDR3 amino acid sequences were matched against VDJdb and McPAS-TCR. Pre-ART, post-ART and control groups were compared with Wilcoxon signed-rank tests and Holm-Bonferroni correction. Sourced from immuneACCESS, this table was stored by TCRdb with only in-frame sequences that have V and J called. A share of the clones is absent; for the studies checked, an unresolved V gene accounts for under half, and the remainder has no known explanation. That table is the source of V, J and clone size, and D and trimming were worked out from the DNA. The table for this sample lists around 31,000 clones; approximately 86% of them were counted only once. Less than 8.5% of the sample is in the top ten clones.

As encoded in the germline V gene, CDR1 is SGHRS while CDR2 is YFSETQ. Relative to germline, V is missing 0 bases and J is missing 5 bases, with 5 bases of the junction outside any gene match. Inclusive of the bounding cysteine and phenylalanine, the CDR3 is 15 residues long. Only the CDR3 region is kept as DNA, spanning 45 bases read in frame from base 1. To be included, a participant needed at least one PBMC sample from before ART initiation plus at least two post-ART samples. Treatment was received in the United States of America by all participants with HIV. Cryopreserved samples of about 0.95-11 million PBMC were thawed and washed before DNA extraction. At the time of the earliest PBMC sample, participants with HIV were aged between roughly 23 and 60 years. Each participant contributed PBMC samples from 1-4 timepoints before ART initiation and 2-8 timepoints after ART initiation, with a median of 7 samples. Serial HIV viral load, CD4+ T-cell count, ART history and demographic data were obtained for every participant. A Qiagen kit on a QIAcube was used to extract genomic DNA from unsorted PBMC, with samples processed in batches of 12.

This receptor was identified in a man aged 50 to 60 with HIV. The sample consisted of unsorted PBMCs, taken roughly 5 years before starting antiretroviral therapy. The chain is assembled from TRBV5-1 and TRBJ2-5; 9 bases in the junction line up with TRBD1. The CDR3 region has the sequence CASSLDGTGRETQYF. The DNA is TGCGCCAGCAGCTTGGATGGGACAGGGAGGGAGACCCAGTACTTC.